The table lists the clone carrying this T cell receptor (beta chain) with many counts. Its antigen is not known. Unique molecular identifiers were used in preparing the TCRbeta library. From the PCR reads, TCRdb called clonotypes with MiXCR, one entry per CDR3 protein. The sample has some 600,000 distinct CDR3 sequences; under 15% are singletons. The CDR3 has 18 amino acids. V shed 0 bases and J 0 bases; nucleotides not matched to a gene: 8. Germline CDR1 reads LGHNA; CDR2 reads YSLEER. The data derive from a study of T-cell reconstitution after alpha-beta-depleted transplantation in children. Study-level results: Newly generated T cells supplied most T-cell counts and diversity one year post-transplant.

This sequence joins TRBV4-3 and TRBJ2-1; TRBD1 aligns across 7 bases. This receptor was taken from a male patient between 10 and 17 years old who had a stem cell transplant for acute myeloid leukemia, so the T cells may come from the graft donor. The input for sequencing was PBMCs, mostly from graft donor cells, taken 360 days after TCRalphabeta/CD19-depleted stem cell transplant. CDR3 loop: CASSQDPWRQGSYNEQFF. In nucleotides, the CDR3 is TGCGCCAGCAGCCAAGATCCGTGGAGACAGGGCTCCTACAATGAGCAGTTCTTC.